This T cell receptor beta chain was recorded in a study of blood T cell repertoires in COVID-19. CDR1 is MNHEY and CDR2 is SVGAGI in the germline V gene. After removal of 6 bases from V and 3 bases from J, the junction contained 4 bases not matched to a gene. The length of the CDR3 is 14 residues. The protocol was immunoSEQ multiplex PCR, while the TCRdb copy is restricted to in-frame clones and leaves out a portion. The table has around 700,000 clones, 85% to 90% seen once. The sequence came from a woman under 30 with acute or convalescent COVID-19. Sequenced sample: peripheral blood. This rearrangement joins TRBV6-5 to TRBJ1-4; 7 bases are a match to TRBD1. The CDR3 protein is CASRPRGANEKLFF. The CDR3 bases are TGTGCCAGCAGGCCCAGGGGGGCTAATGAAAAACTGTTTTTT.